What follows describes a single T cell receptor beta chain. The antigen it binds to is not known. No base quality information exists; no much larger clone differs at one position. The immunoSEQ Assay, a bias-controlled multiplex PCR, was used to amplify TCRbeta CDR3 regions from genomic DNA. The published analysis was carried out like this. Nucleated cell counts per sample were estimated from amplification of reference gene primers within the assay. To quantify the absolute abundance of each unique TCRbeta CDR3 rearrangement, sequence reads were collapsed and filtered. For each sample, productive Simpson clonality was calculated by taking the square root of Simpson's diversity index across productive rearrangements. Here the immuneACCESS table is served through TCRdb, limited to in-frame sequences with V and J called. Missing clones are a known gap in these copies; in checked studies unresolved V genes cover under half, and the rest lacks a known reason. The DNA was the basis for D and trimming; V, J and clone size are from that table. A total of roughly 75,000 clones appear in this sample, 80% to 90% of them only once. The ten largest make up 5.5% to 7% of the sample.

In Seattle, one collaborating source enrolled patients while the infection was active and tracked those patients longitudinally over the course of disease. Collaborating institutions collected whole blood in K2EDTA tubes following their own protocols. For TCRbeta analysis, collaborators shipped samples as frozen whole blood, isolated PBMCs, or DNA extracted from either of those sample types. CDR3 length: 17 amino acids, cysteine to phenylalanine. CDR3 DNA is the only sequence kept; it has 51 bases, read in frame from the first base. CDR1 and CDR2, per the germline V gene, are SGHVS and FNYEAQ. Trimming takes 3 bases off V and 7 bases off J; junction bases not matched to a gene: 8. This sample stems from a study of blood T cell repertoires in COVID-19 (dated by TCRdb to about 2020). With regard to the full study: The collaborator samples originated in the United States, Italy and Spain and spanned the acute and convalescent phases of COVID-19. The material from the prospective study consisted of cDNA or gDNA derived from T cells, B-cell-depleted T cells, or PBMCs. Deeply sampled blood TCRbeta repertoires from subjects exposed to, actively infected with, or recovered from COVID-19 were included in the dataset. The repertoires were made available in a free public database intended to serve as a resource for research on the immune response to SARS-CoV-2. The samples were drawn from two sources: the first 160 participants of the ongoing ImmuneRACE study, and 1,000 to 1,500 subjects contributed by 6 global collaborators. A de-identified subject ID, COVID-19 status, age in years and sex were almost always included in the sample metadata. Where HLA class I and class II types were available, the types were taken from metadata supplied by the sample provider, not from assay-based typing.

The investigation overall reported the following: How much clinical and demographic metadata was included differed by source and by participant, and the metadata was provided uncurated.

The V gene is TRBV7-6 and the J gene is TRBJ2-1, and TRBD2 aligns with 14 junction nucleotides. The clonotype originates from a man at least 80 years old with COVID-19, enrolled during active disease. Input material: peripheral blood. The DNA reads as follows: TGTGCCAGCAGCTTGCAGAGACTAGCGGGGGGGCGAAATGAGCAGTTCTTC. Protein translation: CASSLQRLAGGRNEQFF.